Presented here are 13 T cell receptor beta chains from one specimen sequenced in a study of T cells after yellow fever vaccination. A single record per CDR3 protein comes from TCRdb applying MiXCR to the 5' RACE reads. The sample carries a few hundred thousand distinct CDR3 sequences, over 3.5% recorded once. The material sequenced was PBMCs, taken 5 days after the yellow fever booster vaccination. All receptors come from a young man who received the YFV17D yellow fever vaccine.

This clonotype has more than one count but fewer than ten. V usage is TRBV5-1 and J usage is TRBJ2-5; D is ambiguous. The length of the CDR3 is 14 residues. Looked up from germline, CDR1 is SGHRS and CDR2 is YFSETQ. Trimming took 0 bases from V and 5 from J, leaving 11 bases between them. This chain's CDR3 is CASSLAGAEETQYF. CDR3 nucleotides: TGCGCCAGCAGCTTGGCAGGTGCTGAGGAGACCCAGTACTTC.

J is TRBJ1-6 and V is TRBV11-2; 10 nucleotides agree with TRBD1. This CDR3 comprises 15 residues. Germline loops: CDR1 SGHAT, CDR2 FQNNGV. Losses at the gene ends were 4 bases for V and 7 bases for J; bases not matched to a gene: 4. The CDR3 region has the DNA TGTGCCAGCAGCTCCCGACAGGGGGCCAATTCACCCCTCCACTTT. Translated, it gives CASSSRQGANSPLHF.

The chain combines TRBV10-3 with TRBJ1-2; 9 bases line up with TRBD1. This CDR3 spans 14 amino acids. CDR1 is ENHRY, CDR2 SYGVKD, per germline. The J segment lost 4 bases and the V segment lost 6 bases, leaving 6 bases of the junction unmatched. The CDR3 here is CAIRLTGGSYGYTF. CDR3 DNA sequence: TGTGCCATCAGATTGACAGGGGGAAGCTATGGCTACACCTTC.

This clonotype was picked up a small number of times. V usage is TRBV2 and J usage is TRBJ2-5, with 11 positions matching TRBD2. Germline lookup yields CDR1 SNHLY and CDR2 FYNNEI. V lost 9 bases and J lost 1; bases outside the gene matches: 4. The CDR3 is made up of 14 amino acids. The CDR3 coding sequence is TGTGCCAGTAGCGGGGGGGCCCGCCAAGAGACCCAGTACTTC. This sequence encodes CASSGGARQETQYF.

This clonotype occurred a few times. V and J are TRBV5-5 and TRBJ2-2; tentatively, D is TRBD2 (6 bases). Germline V gives CDR1 SGHKS, CDR2 YYEKEE (reference sequence). V was pared by 6 bases and J by 4 bases, with 16 bases between. The CDR3 extends over 15 amino acids. CDR3 nucleotide sequence: TGTGCCAGCACCATTCGGGCGGGGCCCACCGGGGAGCTGTTTTTT. It translates to CASTIRAGPTGELFF.

Only a few counts were recorded for this clonotype. The CDR3 sequence is CASSPEGTGTHEQYF. CDR3 DNA sequence: TGCGCCAGCAGCCCGGAAGGGACAGGGACCCACGAGCAGTACTTC. The genes are TRBV5-1 and TRBJ2-7; 9 bases are shared with TRBD1. The V and J ends lost 4 bases and 5 bases, in that order; junction bases with no gene match: 10. This CDR3 has 15 amino acids. Germline V gene sequence: CDR1 SGHRS, CDR2 YFSETQ.

The chain joins TRBV15 to TRBJ2-7, with D unclear. CDR1 is LNHNV, CDR2 YYDKDF, per germline (reference sequence). Between the trimmed V and J ends, which lost 0 bases and 7 bases, there was a span of 13 bases. CDR3 size: 14 residues. In DNA form, the CDR3 reads TGTGCCACCAGCAGAGATTTGGGCTTAGGGGAGCAGTACGTC. This encodes CATSRDLGLGEQYV.

The rearrangement joins TRBV6-6 to TRBJ2-5; 8 nucleotides align to TRBD2. V shed 6 bases and J 8 bases; nucleotides not matched to a gene: 8. Germline V gene sequence: CDR1 MNHNY, CDR2 SVGAGI (reference sequence). This CDR3 comprises 13 residues. The CDR3 sequence: CASSEDRGGTQYF. CDR3 in DNA: TGTGCCAGCAGCGAAGACCGGGGGGGCACCCAGTACTTC.

This clonotype was picked up a small number of times. J is TRBJ1-3 and V is TRBV4-3; D ambiguous. V was trimmed by 0 bases and J by 8 bases, leaving 11 bases between them. The length of the CDR3 is 14 residues. From germline, CDR1 is LGHNA and CDR2 YSLEER. CDR3 DNA sequence: TGCGCCAGCAGCCAAGATTTCCTCGGATACACCATATATTTT. Translating gives CASSQDFLGYTIYF.

This clonotype was observed a handful of times. The V gene is TRBV7-9, the J gene TRBJ2-2; TRBD2 aligns across 7 bases. Germline assignment: CDR1 SEHNR and CDR2 FQNEAQ (reference sequence). This CDR3 spans 16 amino acids. Trimming took 1 base from V and 5 from J; bases not matched to a gene: 7. CDR3 sequence reads: CASSLGSSGETGELFF. The CDR3 DNA is TGTGCCAGCAGCTTAGGGTCGAGCGGGGAAACCGGGGAGCTGTTTTTT.

The CDR3 loop is CASSVELDWDTGELFF. As DNA, the CDR3 is TGTGCCAGCAGCGTAGAATTAGATTGGGACACCGGGGAGCTGTTTTTT. The rearrangement links TRBV9 to TRBJ2-2; D is unclear. Trimming took 0 bases from V and 3 from J, leaving 12 bases between them. The CDR3 sequence is 16 residues long. CDR1 is SGDLS and CDR2 is YYNGEE in the germline V gene.

The V call is TRBV7-9, the J call TRBJ1-5; D might be TRBD1 (6 bases). CDR3 length equals 14 residues. The V gene's germline CDR1 is SEHNR and CDR2 FQNEAQ (reference sequence). Deletions cut 2 bases from V and 5 bases from J, with 10 bases between. CDR3 sequence reads: CASSLQGGHQPQHF. The CDR3, as DNA: TGTGCCAGCAGCTTACAAGGGGGTCATCAGCCCCAGCATTTT.

The rearrangement links TRBV18 to TRBJ2-7, with D possibly called TRBD1 or TRBD2 (5 bases each). With 5 bases removed from V and 5 bases from J, the gap between germline ends came to 13 bases. Germline V lookup: CDR1 KGHSH, CDR2 LQKENI. This CDR3 comprises 13 residues. The CDR3 loop reads CASSGTVLNEQYV. CDR3 DNA: TGTGCCAGCTCAGGGACGGTTTTGAACGAGCAGTACGTC.